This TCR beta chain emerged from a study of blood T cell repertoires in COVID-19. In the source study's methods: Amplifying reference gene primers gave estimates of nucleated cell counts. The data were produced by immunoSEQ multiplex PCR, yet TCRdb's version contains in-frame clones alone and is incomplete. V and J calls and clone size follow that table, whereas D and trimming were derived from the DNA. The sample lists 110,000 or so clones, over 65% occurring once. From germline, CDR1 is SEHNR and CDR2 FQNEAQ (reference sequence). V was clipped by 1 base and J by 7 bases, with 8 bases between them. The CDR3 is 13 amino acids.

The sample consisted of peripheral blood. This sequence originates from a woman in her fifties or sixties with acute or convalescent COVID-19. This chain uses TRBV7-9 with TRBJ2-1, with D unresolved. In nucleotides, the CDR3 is TGTGCCAGCAGCTTAGTTCAGAGGAATGAGCAGTTCTTC. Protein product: CASSLVQRNEQFF. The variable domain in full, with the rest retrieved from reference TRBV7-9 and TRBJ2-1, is DTGVSQNPRHKITKRGQNVTFRCDPISEHNRLYWYRQTLGQGPEFLTYFQNEAQLEKSRLLSDRFSAERPKGSFSTLEIQRTEQGDSAMYLCASSLVQRNEQFFGPGTRLTVL.